The rows below give T cell receptor beta chains drawn from one sample of a study of T-cell memory formation after mild COVID-19. Using its own MiXCR run on the 5' RACE reads, TCRdb lists one record per CDR3 protein. This table has a few hundred thousand distinct CDR3 sequences, 15% to 20% appearing once. The sample consisted of PBMCs or a T cell subset sorted from them (not recorded which). These receptors all come from a man in his late teens or twenties who had mild COVID-19 (a few samples of this study predate the infection). Cell type and time point are not known. The CDR3 runs from the conserved cysteine through the conserved F or W. The order of the fields is clone size, D gene, J gene, V gene, CDR3 DNA, CDR3 protein. The D gene is left open where the match is weak. Clone size is shown for a subset of rows, as once, few, many or a class of expanded clone.

-	-	TRBJ1-1	TRBV5-1	TGCGCCAGCAAATTTAACCAGGAAACTGAAGCTTTCTTT	CASKFNQETEAFF
-	-	TRBJ2-3	TRBV11-2	TGTGCCAGCAGCTCCATGGCAGACAGCACAGATACGCAGTATTTT	CASSSMADSTDTQYF
few	-	TRBJ2-2	TRBV24-1	TGTGCCACCAGTGACACGAAGAGGGCCGGGGAGCTGTTTTTT	CATSDTKRAGELFF
few	-	TRBJ2-2	TRBV7-2	TGTGCCAGCAGCTTAGATGGAAGGAACACCGGGGAGCTGTTTTTT	CASSLDGRNTGELFF
many	-	TRBJ1-2	TRBV2	TGTGCCAGCAGTGATATCGGCCTACGGGCTAACTATGGCTACACCTTC	CASSDIGLRANYGYTF
-	-	TRBJ2-2	TRBV21-1	TGTGCCTGCCCCGGCCAGGGGGCCGATGGGGAGCTGTTTTTT	CACPGQGADGELFF
-	-	TRBJ2-5	TRBV5-1	TGCGCCAGCAGCTTGGTCCGGCCGACCCAAGAGACCCAGTACTTC	CASSLVRPTQETQYF
few	-	TRBJ2-3	TRBV7-9	TGTGCCAGCAGATCACTCTATAGCAGCGCAGATACGCAGTATTTT	CASRSLYSSADTQYF
few	-	TRBJ2-2	TRBV5-1	TGCGCCAGCAGCTCGCACCCGGACAGTTACACCGGGGAGCTGTTTTTT	CASSSHPDSYTGELFF
-	-	TRBJ2-3	TRBV7-9	TGTGCCAGCGCGCGGGCCAGCGTCACAGATACGCAGTATTTT	CASARASVTDTQYF
-	-	TRBJ1-2	TRBV12-5	TGTGCTAGTGGTTTGGGCCCCCGGGTCGGGGCAGTAAGATGCACCTTC	CASGLGPRVGAVRCTF
few	-	TRBJ2-2	TRBV6-2/TRBV6-3	TGTGCCAGCAGTGCTTCGGGGTCCGGGGAGCTGTTTTTT	CASSASGSGELFF
few	-	TRBJ1-1	TRBV5-1	TGCGCCAGCAGCTCCAACATGAACACTGAAGCTTTCTTT	CASSSNMNTEAFF
many	TRBD1	TRBJ1-3	TRBV12-3/TRBV12-4	TGTGCCAGCGGGACAGGGAAAAGCCAGCGAAACACCATATATTTT	CASGTGKSQRNTIYF
few	-	TRBJ2-2	TRBV5-1	TGCGCCAGCAAGTCGGGGGACACGAACACCGGGGAGCTGTTTTTT	CASKSGDTNTGELFF
few	TRBD2	TRBJ2-1	TRBV3-1	TGTGCCAGCAGCCAAGATTGGGATGGACTAGCGGGTTACAATGAGCAGTTCTTC	CASSQDWDGLAGYNEQFF
few	-	TRBJ2-3	TRBV6-2/TRBV6-3	TGTGCCAGCAGTTACCGGACGGGGAGGGATACGCAGTATTTT	CASSYRTGRDTQYF
many	-	TRBJ1-1	TRBV5-1	TGCGCCAGCAGCTTGGTGGGCGAGGCGAACACTGAAGCTTTCTTT	CASSLVGEANTEAFF
-	-	TRBJ2-2	TRBV9	TGTGCCAGCAGCGTAGGGGGGAGCAACACCGGGGAGCTGTTTTTT	CASSVGGSNTGELFF
-	-	TRBJ1-1	TRBV12-5	TGTGCTAGTGGTCCAGATACGAACACTGAAGCTTTCTTT	CASGPDTNTEAFF
-	TRBD1	TRBJ1-2	TRBV11-2	TGTGCCAGCAGCCACCCGGACAGGGTCGGATATGGCTACACCTTC	CASSHPDRVGYGYTF
-	-	TRBJ1-4	TRBV7-8	TGTGCCAGCAGCCTAGGTGGGCGCGGCGCTGAAAAACTGTTTTTT	CASSLGGRGAEKLFF
-	-	TRBJ2-5	TRBV28	TGTGCCAGCAGTTTCCAAATCCGAGAGACCCAGTACTTC	CASSFQIRETQYF
-	-	TRBJ1-1	TRBV5-6	TGTGCCAGCAGCTGGTGGATGGTCGGCACTGAAGCTTTCTTT	CASSWWMVGTEAFF
few	TRBD1	TRBJ2-1	TRBV7-2	TGTGCCAGCAGCTTCTACAGGGGTTCCGCTTTCAATGAGCAGTTCTTC	CASSFYRGSAFNEQFF
few	-	TRBJ2-2	TRBV3-1	TGTGCCAGCACCAGGGTTTCGGACACCGGGGAGCTGTTTTTT	CASTRVSDTGELFF
few	-	TRBJ1-2	TRBV7-6	TGTGCCAGCAGCTTAGTTCCCCCACAGGGCCGTTATGGCTACACCTTC	CASSLVPPQGRYGYTF
few	TRBD2	TRBJ2-1	TRBV3-1	TGTGCCAGCAGCCATAACCCAACGGGGGGTGAGCAGTTCTTC	CASSHNPTGGEQFF
-	-	TRBJ2-7	TRBV20-1	TGCAGTGCTAGAGATGGCGAGCAGTACTTC	CSARDGEQYF